A single sample is the source of the 5 T cell receptor beta chains below, sequenced in a study of blood T cell repertoires in COVID-19. Method: immunoSEQ multiplex PCR; TCRdb's copy keeps in-frame clones and lacks some. Among about 90,000 clones listed, 75% to 85% were seen once. Sequenced material: peripheral blood. The source is a woman in her 70s with acute or convalescent COVID-19.

The V and J genes are TRBV7-8 and TRBJ1-6; 7 bases are a match to TRBD1. The CDR3 has 15 residues. Per germline, CDR1 SGHVS and CDR2 FQNEAQ. Trimming removed 6 bases from V and 7 bases from J; junction bases left unmatched: 9. Here the CDR3 reads CASREGQVPNSPLHF. CDR3 in DNA: TGTGCCAGCAGGGAAGGACAGGTTCCCAATTCACCCCTCCACTTT. Based on the CDR3 plus reference TRBV7-8 and TRBJ1-6, the full variable domain is GAGVSQSPRYKVAKRGQDVALRCDPISGHVSLFWYQQALGQGPEFLTYFQNEAQLDKSGLPSDRFFAERPEGSVSTLKIQRTQQEDSAVYLCASREGQVPNSPLHFGNGTRLTVT.

This chain connects TRBV19 to TRBJ1-5, with D perhaps TRBD1 (6 bases). V was trimmed by 5 bases and J by 4 bases, leaving 15 bases between them. CDR1 LNHDA and CDR2 SQIVND come from the germline V gene (reference sequence). This CDR3 comprises 15 residues. The CDR3 region has the DNA TGTGCCAGTAGTCTTACACAGGGTAGGAATCAGCCCCAGCATTTT. Translated, it gives CASSLTQGRNQPQHF.

The chain is built from TRBV5-5 and TRBJ1-5, with D unclear. V lost 4 bases to trimming and J lost 2 bases, with 16 bases between them. Germline V gene data show CDR1 as SGHKS and CDR2 as YYEKEE (reference sequence). CDR3 length: 16 amino acids. In DNA, the CDR3 is TGTGCCAGCAGCCTTCCGGGAAGGGTCGGCAATCAGCCCCAGCATTTT. Its translation: CASSLPGRVGNQPQHF.

This clone has only one observation. The chain has TRBV6-5 and TRBJ2-7, with 8 positions matching TRBD2. This CDR3 region has 15 residues. Trimming took 2 bases from V and 3 from J; bases not matched to a gene: 6. Germline CDR1 and CDR2: MNHEY and SVGAGI. Here the CDR3 reads CASSYRRGGNYEQYF. The DNA for the CDR3 is TGTGCCAGCAGTTACCGTCGGGGGGGCAACTACGAGCAGTACTTC.

This clone occurred once. The chain is built from TRBV5-1 and TRBJ2-1, with TRBD2 matching over 7 bases. V was clipped by 1 base and J by 7 bases; unmatched bases: 8. This CDR3 contains 15 residues. Germline assignment: CDR1 SGHRS and CDR2 YFSETQ. The CDR3 sequence is CASSLMAGDWNEQFF. In DNA form, the CDR3 reads TGCGCCAGCAGCTTGATGGCGGGAGACTGGAATGAGCAGTTCTTC. The variable domain in full, with the rest retrieved from reference TRBV5-1 and TRBJ2-1, is KAGVTQTPRYLIKTRGQQVTLSCSPISGHRSVSWYQQTPGQGLQFLFEYFSETQRNKGNFPGRFSGRQFSNSRSEMNVSTLELGDSALYLCASSLMAGDWNEQFFGPGTRLTVL.